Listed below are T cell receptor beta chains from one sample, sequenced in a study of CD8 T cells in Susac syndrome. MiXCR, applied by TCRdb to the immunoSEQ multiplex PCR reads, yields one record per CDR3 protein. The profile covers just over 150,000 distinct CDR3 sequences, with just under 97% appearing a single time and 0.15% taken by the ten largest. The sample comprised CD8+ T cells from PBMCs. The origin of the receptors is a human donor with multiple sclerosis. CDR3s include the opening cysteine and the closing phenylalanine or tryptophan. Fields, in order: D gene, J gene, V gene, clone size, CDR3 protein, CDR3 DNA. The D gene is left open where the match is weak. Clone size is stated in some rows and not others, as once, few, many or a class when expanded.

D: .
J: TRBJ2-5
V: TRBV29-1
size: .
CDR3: CSVYGVLGTQYF
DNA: TGCAGCGTCTACGGGGTGCTCGGGACCCAGTACTTC

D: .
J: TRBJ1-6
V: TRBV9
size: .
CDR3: CASSSGQLALSGSPLHF
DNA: TGTGCCAGCAGCTCCGGACAGTTGGCCTTGTCTGGTTCACCCCTCCACTTT

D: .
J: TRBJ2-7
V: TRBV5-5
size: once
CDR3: CASSPGTTTEQYF
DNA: TGTGCCAGCAGCCCTGGGACAACGACCGAGCAGTACTTC

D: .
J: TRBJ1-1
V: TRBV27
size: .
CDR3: CASTSDSPNTEAFF
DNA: TGTGCCAGCACCTCAGACAGTCCTAACACTGAAGCTTTCTTT

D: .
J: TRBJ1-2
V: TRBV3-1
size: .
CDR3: CASSPTGTDNYGYTF
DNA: TGTGCCAGCAGCCCGACCGGGACGGATAACTATGGCTACACCTTC

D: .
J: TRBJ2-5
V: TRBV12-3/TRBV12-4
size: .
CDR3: CASSLDRLGETQYF
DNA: TGTGCCAGCAGTTTAGACAGACTTGGAGAGACCCAGTACTTC

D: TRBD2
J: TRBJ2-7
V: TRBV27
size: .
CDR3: CASSPGGLGRAYEQYF
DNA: TGTGCCAGCAGTCCGGGGGGTCTGGGCCGAGCCTACGAGCAGTACTTC

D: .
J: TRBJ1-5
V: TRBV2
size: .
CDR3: CASSVGTQPQHF
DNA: TGTGCCAGCAGTGTAGGGACTCAGCCCCAGCATTTT

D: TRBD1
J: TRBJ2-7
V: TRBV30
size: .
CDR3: CAWSFQGARYEQYF
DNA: TGTGCCTGGAGTTTCCAGGGGGCGCGGTACGAGCAGTACTTC

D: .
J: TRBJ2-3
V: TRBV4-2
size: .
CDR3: CASSQARGFTDTQYF
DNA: TGTGCCAGCAGCCAAGCCCGCGGTTTCACAGATACGCAGTATTTT

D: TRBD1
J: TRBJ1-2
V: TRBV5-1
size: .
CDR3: CASSRTSGDRRPANYGYTF
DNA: TGCGCCAGCAGCCGTACGTCAGGGGACAGACGGCCAGCTAACTATGGCTACACCTTC

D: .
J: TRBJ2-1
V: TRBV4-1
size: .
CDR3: CASSQDRKDEQFF
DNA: TGCGCCAGCAGCCAAGATCGGAAGGATGAGCAGTTCTTC

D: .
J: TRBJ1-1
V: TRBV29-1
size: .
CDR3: CSVEGESQPNTEAFF
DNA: TGCAGCGTTGAAGGGGAGAGCCAGCCAAACACTGAAGCTTTCTTT

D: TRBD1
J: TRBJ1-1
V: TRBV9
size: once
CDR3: CASSIGGAGEAFF
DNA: TGTGCCAGCAGCATAGGGGGCGCGGGTGAAGCTTTCTTT

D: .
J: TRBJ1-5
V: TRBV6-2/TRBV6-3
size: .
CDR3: CASSQGLGSQPQHF
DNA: TGTGCCAGCAGTCAAGGGTTGGGATCCCAGCCCCAGCATTTT

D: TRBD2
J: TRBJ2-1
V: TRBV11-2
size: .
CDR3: CASSLDRSGGPSYNEQFF
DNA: TGTGCCAGCAGCTTAGATCGTAGCGGGGGGCCCTCCTACAATGAGCAGTTCTTC

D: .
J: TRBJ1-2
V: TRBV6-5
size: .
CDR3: CASSLGETHLGYTF
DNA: TGTGCCAGCAGCTTAGGGGAGACCCACCTTGGCTACACCTTC